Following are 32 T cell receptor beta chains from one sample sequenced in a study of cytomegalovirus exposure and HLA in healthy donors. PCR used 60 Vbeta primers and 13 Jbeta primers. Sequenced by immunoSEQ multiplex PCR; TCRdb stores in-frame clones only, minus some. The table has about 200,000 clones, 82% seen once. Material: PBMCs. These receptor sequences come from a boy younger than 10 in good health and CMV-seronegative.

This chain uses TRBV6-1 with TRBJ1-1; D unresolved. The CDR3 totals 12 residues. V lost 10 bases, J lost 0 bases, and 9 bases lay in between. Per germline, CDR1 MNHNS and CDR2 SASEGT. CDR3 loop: CATYSLNTEAFF. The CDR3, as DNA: TGTGCCACCTACAGCCTGAACACTGAAGCTTTCTTT.

The CDR3 coding sequence is TGTGCCAGCAGCCCAGGTACCACTAATGAAAAACTGTTTTTT. As protein: CASSPGTTNEKLFF. V and J are TRBV7-9 and TRBJ1-4; D not resolved. Germline lookup yields CDR1 SEHNR and CDR2 FQNEAQ (reference sequence). Trimming shortened V by 5 bases and J by 2 bases, and 9 bases separated the two germline ends. The CDR3 contains 14 residues.

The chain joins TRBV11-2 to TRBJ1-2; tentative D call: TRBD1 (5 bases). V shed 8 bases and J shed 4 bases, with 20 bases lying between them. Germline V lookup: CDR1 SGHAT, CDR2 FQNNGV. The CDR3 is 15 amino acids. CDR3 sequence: CASRGGTQLSYGYTF. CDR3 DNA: TGTGCCAGCCGGGGGGGGACCCAACTTAGCTATGGCTACACCTTC. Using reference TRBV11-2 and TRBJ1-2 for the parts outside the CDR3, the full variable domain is EAGVAQSPRYKIIEKRQSVAFWCNPISGHATLYWYQQILGQGPKLLIQFQNNGVVDDSQLPKDRFSAERLKGVDSTLKIQPAKLEDSAVYLCASRGGTQLSYGYTFGSGTRLTVV.

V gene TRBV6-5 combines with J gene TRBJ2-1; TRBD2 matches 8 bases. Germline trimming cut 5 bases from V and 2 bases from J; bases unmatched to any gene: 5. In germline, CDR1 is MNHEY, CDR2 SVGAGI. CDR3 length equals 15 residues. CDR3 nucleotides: TGTGCCAGCAGTAAAGGACTAGCAGCCTACAATGAGCAGTTCTTC. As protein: CASSKGLAAYNEQFF.

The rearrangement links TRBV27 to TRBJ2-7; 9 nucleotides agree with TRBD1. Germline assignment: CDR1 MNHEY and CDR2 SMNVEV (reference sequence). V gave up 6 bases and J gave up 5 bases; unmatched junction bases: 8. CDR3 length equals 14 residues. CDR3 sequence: CASRFRDREHEQYF. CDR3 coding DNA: TGTGCCAGCAGATTCCGGGACAGGGAACACGAGCAGTACTTC.

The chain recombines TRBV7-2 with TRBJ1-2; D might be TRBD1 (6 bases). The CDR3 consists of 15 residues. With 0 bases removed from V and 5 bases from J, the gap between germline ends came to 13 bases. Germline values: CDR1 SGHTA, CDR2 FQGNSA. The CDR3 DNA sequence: TGTGCCAGCAGCTTAGCTTGGGGGCCAGTATATGGCTACACCTTC. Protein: CASSLAWGPVYGYTF.

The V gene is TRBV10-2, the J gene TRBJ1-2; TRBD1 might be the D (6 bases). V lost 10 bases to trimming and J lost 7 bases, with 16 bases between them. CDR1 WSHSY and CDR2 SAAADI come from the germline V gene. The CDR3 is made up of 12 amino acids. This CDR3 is CAKGMGAGGYTF. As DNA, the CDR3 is TGCGCCAAGGGGATGGGGGCGGGTGGCTACACCTTC.

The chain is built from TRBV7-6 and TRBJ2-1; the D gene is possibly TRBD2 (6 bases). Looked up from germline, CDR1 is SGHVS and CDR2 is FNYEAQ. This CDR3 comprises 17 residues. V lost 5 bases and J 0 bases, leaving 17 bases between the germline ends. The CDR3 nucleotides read TGTGCCAGCAGCCCGTCGGACGGGGGACGCTCCTACAATGAGCAGTTCTTC. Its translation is CASSPSDGGRSYNEQFF.

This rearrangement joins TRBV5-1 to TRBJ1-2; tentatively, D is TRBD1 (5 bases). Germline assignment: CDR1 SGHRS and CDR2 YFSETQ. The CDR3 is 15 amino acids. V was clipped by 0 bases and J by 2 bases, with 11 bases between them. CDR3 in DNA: TGCGCCAGCAGCTTGGAAGGGGCTGGGAACTATGGCTACACCTTC. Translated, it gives CASSLEGAGNYGYTF.

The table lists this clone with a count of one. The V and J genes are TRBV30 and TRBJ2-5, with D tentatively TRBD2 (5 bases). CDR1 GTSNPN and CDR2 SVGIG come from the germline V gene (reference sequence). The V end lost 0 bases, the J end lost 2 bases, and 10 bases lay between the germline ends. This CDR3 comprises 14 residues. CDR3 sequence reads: CAWSVGREQETQYF. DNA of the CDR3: TGTGCCTGGAGTGTCGGAAGGGAGCAAGAGACCCAGTACTTC.

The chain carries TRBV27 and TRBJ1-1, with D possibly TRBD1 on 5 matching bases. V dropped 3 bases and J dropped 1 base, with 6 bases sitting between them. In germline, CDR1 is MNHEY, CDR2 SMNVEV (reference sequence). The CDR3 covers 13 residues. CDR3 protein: CASSFDRNTEAFF. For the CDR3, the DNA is TGTGCCAGCAGTTTCGACAGGAACACTGAAGCTTTCTTT.

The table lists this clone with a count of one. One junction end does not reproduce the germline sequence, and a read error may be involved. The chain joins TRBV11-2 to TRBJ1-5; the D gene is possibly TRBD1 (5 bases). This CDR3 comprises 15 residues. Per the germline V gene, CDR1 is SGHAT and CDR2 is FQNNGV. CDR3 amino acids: CAGSLDLAGYQPQHF. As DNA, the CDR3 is TGTGCCGGCAGCTTAGATTTGGCAGGGTATCAGCCCCAGCATTTT. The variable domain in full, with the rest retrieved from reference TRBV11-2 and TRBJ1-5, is EAGVAQSPRYKIIEKRQSVAFWCNPISGHATLYWYQQILGQGPKLLIQFQNNGVVDDSQLPKDRFSAERLKGVDSTLKIQPAKLEDSAVYLCAGSLDLAGYQPQHFGDGTRLSIL.

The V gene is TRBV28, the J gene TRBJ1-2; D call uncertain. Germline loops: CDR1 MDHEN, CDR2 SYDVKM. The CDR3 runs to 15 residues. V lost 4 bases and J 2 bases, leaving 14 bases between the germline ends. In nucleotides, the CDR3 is TGTGCCAGCAGTTCCCCCACCCCCGGGAACTATGGCTACACCTTC. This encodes CASSSPTPGNYGYTF.

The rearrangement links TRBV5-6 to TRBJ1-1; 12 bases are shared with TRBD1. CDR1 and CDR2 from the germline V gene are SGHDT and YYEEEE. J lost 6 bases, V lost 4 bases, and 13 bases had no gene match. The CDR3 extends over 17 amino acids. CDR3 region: CASSLRQPGQGAAEAFF. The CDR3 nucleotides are TGTGCCAGCAGCCTTAGACAACCGGGACAGGGGGCAGCTGAAGCTTTCTTT.

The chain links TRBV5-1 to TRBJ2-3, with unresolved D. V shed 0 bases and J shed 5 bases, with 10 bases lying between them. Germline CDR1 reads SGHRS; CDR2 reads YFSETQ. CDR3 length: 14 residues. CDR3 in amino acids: CASSLAGVGDTQYF. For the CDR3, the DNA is TGCGCCAGCAGCTTGGCCGGAGTGGGAGATACGCAGTATTTT. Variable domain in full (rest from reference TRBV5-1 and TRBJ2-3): KAGVTQTPRYLIKTRGQQVTLSCSPISGHRSVSWYQQTPGQGLQFLFEYFSETQRNKGNFPGRFSGRQFSNSRSEMNVSTLELGDSALYLCASSLAGVGDTQYFGPGTRLTVL.

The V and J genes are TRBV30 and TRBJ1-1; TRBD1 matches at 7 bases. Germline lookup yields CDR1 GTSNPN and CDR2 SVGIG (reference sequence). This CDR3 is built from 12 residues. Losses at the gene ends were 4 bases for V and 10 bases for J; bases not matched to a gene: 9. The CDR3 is CAWTLGGRRAFF. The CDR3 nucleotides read TGTGCCTGGACTCTAGGGGGCCGACGAGCTTTCTTT.

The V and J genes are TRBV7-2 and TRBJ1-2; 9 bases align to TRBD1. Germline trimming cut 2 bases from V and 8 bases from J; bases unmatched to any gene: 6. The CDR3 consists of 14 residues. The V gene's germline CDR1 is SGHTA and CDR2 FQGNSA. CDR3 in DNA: TGTGCCAGCAGCTTACCCGGGACAGGGTTCGGCTACACCTTC. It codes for CASSLPGTGFGYTF.

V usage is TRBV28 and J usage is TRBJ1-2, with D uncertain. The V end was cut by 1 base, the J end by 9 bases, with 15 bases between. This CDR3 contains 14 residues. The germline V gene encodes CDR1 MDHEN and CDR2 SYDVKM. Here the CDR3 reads CASSLSPGMRSYTF. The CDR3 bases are TGTGCCAGCAGTTTATCCCCGGGGATGAGGAGCTACACCTTC.

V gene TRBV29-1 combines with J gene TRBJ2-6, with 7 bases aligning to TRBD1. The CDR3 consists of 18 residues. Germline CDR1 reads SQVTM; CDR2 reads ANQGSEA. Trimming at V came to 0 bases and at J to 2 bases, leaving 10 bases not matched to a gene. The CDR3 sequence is CSVEEGDRASAGANVLTF. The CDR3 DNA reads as TGCAGCGTTGAAGAAGGAGACAGGGCGTCCGCTGGGGCCAACGTCCTGACTTTC.

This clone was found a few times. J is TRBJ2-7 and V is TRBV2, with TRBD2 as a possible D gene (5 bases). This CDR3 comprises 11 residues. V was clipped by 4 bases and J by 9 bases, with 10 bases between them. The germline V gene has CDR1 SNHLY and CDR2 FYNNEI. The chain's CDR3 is CASSGGRGQYF. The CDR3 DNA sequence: TGTGCCAGCAGTGGCGGGCGAGGGCAGTACTTC.

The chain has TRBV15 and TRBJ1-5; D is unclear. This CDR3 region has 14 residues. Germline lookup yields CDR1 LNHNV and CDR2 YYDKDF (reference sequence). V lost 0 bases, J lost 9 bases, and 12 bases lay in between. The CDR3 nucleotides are TGTGCCACCAGCAGAGATCAGGTGCTCCGGCCCCAGCATTTT. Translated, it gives CATSRDQVLRPQHF.

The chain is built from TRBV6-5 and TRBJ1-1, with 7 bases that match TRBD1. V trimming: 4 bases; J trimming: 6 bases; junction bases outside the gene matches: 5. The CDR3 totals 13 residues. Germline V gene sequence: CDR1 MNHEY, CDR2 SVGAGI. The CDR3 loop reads CASSSTGSSEAFF. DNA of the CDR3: TGTGCCAGCAGTTCGACAGGGTCCTCTGAAGCTTTCTTT.

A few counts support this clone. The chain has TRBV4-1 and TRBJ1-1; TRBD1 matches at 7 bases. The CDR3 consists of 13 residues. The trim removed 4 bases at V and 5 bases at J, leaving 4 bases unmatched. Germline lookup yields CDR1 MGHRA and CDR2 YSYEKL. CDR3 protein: CASSPTGETEAFF. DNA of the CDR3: TGCGCCAGCAGCCCCACAGGGGAAACTGAAGCTTTCTTT.

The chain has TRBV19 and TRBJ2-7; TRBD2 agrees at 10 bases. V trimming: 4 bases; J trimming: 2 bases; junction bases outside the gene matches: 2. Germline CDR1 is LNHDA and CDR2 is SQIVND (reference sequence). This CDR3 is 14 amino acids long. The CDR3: CASSTAGGPYEQYF. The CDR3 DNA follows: TGTGCCAGTAGTACAGCGGGGGGGCCCTACGAGCAGTACTTC.

CDR3 protein: CASSLGSAGGNTIYF. The CDR3 bases are TGTGCCAGCAGCTTAGGGTCCGCAGGTGGAAACACCATATATTTT. The chain is built from TRBV7-8 and TRBJ1-3; no clear D gene. V was cut by 1 base and J by 3 bases, with 10 bases left in between. Germline CDR1 reads SGHVS; CDR2 reads FQNEAQ. The length of the CDR3 is 15 residues.

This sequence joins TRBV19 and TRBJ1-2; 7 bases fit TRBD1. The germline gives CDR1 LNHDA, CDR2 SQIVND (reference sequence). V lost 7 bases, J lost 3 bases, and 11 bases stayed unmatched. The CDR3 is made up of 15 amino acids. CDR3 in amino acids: CASTPYRGLDYGYTF. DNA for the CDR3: TGTGCCAGTACCCCGTACAGGGGCCTAGACTATGGCTACACCTTC.

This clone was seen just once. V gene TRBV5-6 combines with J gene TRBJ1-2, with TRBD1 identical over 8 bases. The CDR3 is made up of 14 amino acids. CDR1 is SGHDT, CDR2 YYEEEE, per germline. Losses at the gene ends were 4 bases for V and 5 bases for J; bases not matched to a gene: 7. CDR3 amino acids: CASSEGQAQYGYTF. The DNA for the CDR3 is TGTGCCAGCAGCGAGGGACAGGCTCAGTATGGCTACACCTTC.

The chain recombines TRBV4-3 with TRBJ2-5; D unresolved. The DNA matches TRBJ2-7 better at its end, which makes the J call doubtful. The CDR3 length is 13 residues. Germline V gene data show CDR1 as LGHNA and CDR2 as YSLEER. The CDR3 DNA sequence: TGCGCCAGCAGCCAAGCTCCGAGCTACGAGCAGTACTTC. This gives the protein CASSQAPSYEQYF.

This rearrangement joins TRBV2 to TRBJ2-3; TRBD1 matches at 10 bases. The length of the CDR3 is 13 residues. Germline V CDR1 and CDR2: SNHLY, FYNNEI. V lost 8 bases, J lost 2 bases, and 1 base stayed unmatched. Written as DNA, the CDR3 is TGTGCCAGCGGGACAGGGGCCACAGATACGCAGTATTTT. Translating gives CASGTGATDTQYF.

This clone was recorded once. CDR3 region: CASSAQGNTEAFF. DNA for the CDR3: TGTGCCAGCAGCGCTCAGGGGAACACTGAAGCTTTCTTT. J is TRBJ1-1 and V is TRBV7-9, with D tentatively TRBD1 (5 bases). The CDR3 is 13 amino acids. Germline CDR1 reads SEHNR; CDR2 reads FQNEAQ (reference sequence). Trimming removed 5 bases from V and 1 base from J, with 8 bases in between.

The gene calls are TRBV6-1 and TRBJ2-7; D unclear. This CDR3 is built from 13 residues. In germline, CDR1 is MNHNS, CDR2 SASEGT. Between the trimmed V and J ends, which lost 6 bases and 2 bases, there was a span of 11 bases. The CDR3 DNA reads TGTGCCAGCAGCGAGCCCCATACCTACGAGCAGTACTTC. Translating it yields CASSEPHTYEQYF.

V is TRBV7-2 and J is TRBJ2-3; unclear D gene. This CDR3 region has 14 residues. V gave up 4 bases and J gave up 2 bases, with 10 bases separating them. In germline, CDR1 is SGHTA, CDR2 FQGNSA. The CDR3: CASSSRLHTDTQYF. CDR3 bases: TGTGCCAGCAGCTCTAGATTACACACAGATACGCAGTATTTT.